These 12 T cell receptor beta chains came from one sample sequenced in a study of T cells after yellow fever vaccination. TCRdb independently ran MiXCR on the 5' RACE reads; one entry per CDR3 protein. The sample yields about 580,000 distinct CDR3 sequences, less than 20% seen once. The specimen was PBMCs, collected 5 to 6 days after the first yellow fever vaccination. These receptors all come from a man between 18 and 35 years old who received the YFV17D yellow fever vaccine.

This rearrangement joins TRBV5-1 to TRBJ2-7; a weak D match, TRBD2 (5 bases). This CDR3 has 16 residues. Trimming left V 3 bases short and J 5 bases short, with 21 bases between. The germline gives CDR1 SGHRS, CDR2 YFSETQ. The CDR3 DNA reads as TGCGCCAGCAGCTCCGGGTTTCGCGGGTGGAGCCACGAGCAGTACTTC. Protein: CASSSGFRGWSHEQYF.

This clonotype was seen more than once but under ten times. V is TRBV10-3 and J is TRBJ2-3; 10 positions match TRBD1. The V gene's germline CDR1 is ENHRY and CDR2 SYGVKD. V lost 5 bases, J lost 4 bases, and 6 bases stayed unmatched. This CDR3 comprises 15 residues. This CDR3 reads CAISWDRGTPDTQYF. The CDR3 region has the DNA TGTGCCATCAGTTGGGACAGGGGAACCCCAGATACGCAGTATTTT.

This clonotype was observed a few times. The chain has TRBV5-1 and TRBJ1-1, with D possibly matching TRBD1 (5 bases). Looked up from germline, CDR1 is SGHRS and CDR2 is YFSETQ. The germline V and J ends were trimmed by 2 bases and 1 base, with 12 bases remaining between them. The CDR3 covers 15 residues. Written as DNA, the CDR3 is TGCGCCAGCAGCTTTGGAGGGACGGCGAACACTGAAGCTTTCTTT. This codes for CASSFGGTANTEAFF.

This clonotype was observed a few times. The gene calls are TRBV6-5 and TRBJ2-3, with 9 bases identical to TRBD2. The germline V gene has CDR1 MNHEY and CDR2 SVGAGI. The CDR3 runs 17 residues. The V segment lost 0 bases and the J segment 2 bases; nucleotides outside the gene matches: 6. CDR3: CASSYSWLAGPTDTQYF. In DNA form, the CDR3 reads TGTGCCAGCAGTTACTCCTGGCTAGCGGGGCCCACAGATACGCAGTATTTT.

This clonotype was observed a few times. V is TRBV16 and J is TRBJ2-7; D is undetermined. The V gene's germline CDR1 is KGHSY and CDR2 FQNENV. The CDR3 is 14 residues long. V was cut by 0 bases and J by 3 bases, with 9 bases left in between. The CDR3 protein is CASSQSPYDYEQYV. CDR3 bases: TGTGCCAGCAGCCAATCTCCATATGACTACGAGCAGTACGTC.

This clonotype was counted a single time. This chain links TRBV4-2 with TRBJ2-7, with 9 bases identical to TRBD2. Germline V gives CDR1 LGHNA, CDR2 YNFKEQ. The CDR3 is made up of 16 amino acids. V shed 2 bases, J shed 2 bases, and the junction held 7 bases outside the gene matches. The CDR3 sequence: CASSQYPGTSPYEQYF. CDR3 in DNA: TGTGCCAGCAGCCAATATCCGGGGACTAGCCCCTACGAGCAGTACTTC.

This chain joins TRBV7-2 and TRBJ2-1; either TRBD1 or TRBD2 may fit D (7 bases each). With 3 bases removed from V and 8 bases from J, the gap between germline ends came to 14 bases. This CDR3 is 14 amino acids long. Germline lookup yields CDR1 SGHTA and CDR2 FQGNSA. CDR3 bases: TGTGCCAGCAGCTTGTGGCAGGGGGGGTATGAGCAGTTCTTC. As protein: CASSLWQGGYEQFF.

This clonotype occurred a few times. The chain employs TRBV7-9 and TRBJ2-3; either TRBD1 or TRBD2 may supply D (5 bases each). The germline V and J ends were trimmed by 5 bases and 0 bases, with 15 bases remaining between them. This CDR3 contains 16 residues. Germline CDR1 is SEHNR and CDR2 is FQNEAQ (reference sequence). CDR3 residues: CASSDPGTGSTDTQYF. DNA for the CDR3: TGTGCCAGCAGCGACCCCGGGACGGGAAGCACAGATACGCAGTATTTT.

CDR3 region: CANTLPGNTGELFF. In DNA, the CDR3 is TGTGCCAATACCCTACCGGGGAACACCGGGGAGCTGTTTTTT. The chain carries TRBV7-8 and TRBJ2-2; D not resolved. Germline assignment: CDR1 SGHVS and CDR2 FQNEAQ. This CDR3 region has 14 residues. Trimming shortened V by 10 bases and J by 1 base, and 13 bases separated the two germline ends.

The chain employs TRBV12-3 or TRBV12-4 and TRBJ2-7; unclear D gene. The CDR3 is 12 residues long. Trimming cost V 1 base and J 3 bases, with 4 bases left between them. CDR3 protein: CASSLDNYEQYV. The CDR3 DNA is TGTGCCAGCAGTTTAGATAACTACGAGCAGTACGTC.

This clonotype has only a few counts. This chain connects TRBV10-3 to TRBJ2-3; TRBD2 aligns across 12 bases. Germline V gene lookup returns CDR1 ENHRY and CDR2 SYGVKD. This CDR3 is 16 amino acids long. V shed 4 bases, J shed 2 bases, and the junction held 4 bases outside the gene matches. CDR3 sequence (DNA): TGTGCCATCAGTGGGTCTAGCGGGGGGGCCACAGATACGCAGTATTTT. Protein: CAISGSSGGATDTQYF.

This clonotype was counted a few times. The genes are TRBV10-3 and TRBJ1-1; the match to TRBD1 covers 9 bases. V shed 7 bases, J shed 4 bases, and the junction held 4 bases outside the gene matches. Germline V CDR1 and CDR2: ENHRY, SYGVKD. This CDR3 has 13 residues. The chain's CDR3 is CAITTTGGTEAFF. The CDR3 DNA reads TGTGCCATCACCACGACAGGGGGCACTGAAGCTTTCTTT.